The 17 T cell receptor beta chains below all came from one sample that was sequenced in a study of shared clonotypes between healthy human individuals. CD45RO-negative, CCR7-positively selected cells formed the naive CD8 fraction, excluding terminally differentiated effector memory CD45RA+ cells. The protocol was immunoSEQ multiplex PCR, while the TCRdb copy is restricted to in-frame clones and leaves out a portion. This table has more than 500,000 clones, approximately 95% appearing once. The specimen was naive CD8+ T cells sorted from blood. Source of these receptors: a woman in her twenties or thirties in good health.

The chain couples TRBV19 to TRBJ1-1; D possibly corresponds to TRBD1 (5 bases). CDR3 length: 13 residues. V was clipped by 3 bases and J by 5 bases, with 10 bases between them. In germline, CDR1 is LNHDA, CDR2 SQIVND (reference sequence). This CDR3 is CASSMGGWTEAFF. DNA for the CDR3: TGTGCCAGTAGTATGGGGGGGTGGACTGAAGCTTTCTTT.

This chain joins TRBV7-2 and TRBJ2-7; D is ambiguous. CDR3 length: 14 residues. Germline CDR1 reads SGHTA; CDR2 reads FQGNSA. V was cut by 2 bases and J by 0 bases, with 8 bases left in between. The CDR3 coding sequence is TGTGCCAGCAGCTTATCAACGAGCTCCTACGAGCAGTACTTC. Amino acids: CASSLSTSSYEQYF.

As for this clone: The same CDR3 can be traced to other DNA sequences in this sample. The DNA for the CDR3 is TGTGCCAGCAGTCCAAGCGGTGAAAAACTGTTTTTT. Its protein is CASSPSGEKLFF. V and J are TRBV7-9 and TRBJ1-4, with D unclear. V was cut by 6 bases and J by 7 bases, with 9 bases left in between. CDR3 length equals 12 residues. Germline assignment: CDR1 SEHNR and CDR2 FQNEAQ (reference sequence).

This clone has just one count. This chain connects TRBV21-1 to TRBJ2-5; the listed D gene, TRBD1, was not tested against the DNA. TRBV21-1 is a known pseudogene. The CDR3 covers 17 residues. This chain's CDR3 is CASSKALLGAGGETQYF. Written as DNA, the CDR3 is TGTGCCAGCAGCAAGGCTTTGCTGGGGGCAGGCGGAGAGACCCAGTACTTC.

This sequence joins TRBV7-9 and TRBJ1-1; D gene ambiguous. Trimming took off 3 bases at V and 8 bases at J, with 7 bases between the two ends. Germline V gives CDR1 SEHNR, CDR2 FQNEAQ (reference sequence). The CDR3 runs 11 residues. The CDR3 DNA follows: TGTGCCAGCAGCTTCGGAGGGGAAGCTTTCTTT. Translating gives CASSFGGEAFF.

This clone occurred once. The chain combines TRBV29-1 with TRBJ2-2; D is ambiguous. Between the trimmed V and J ends, which lost 5 bases and 4 bases, there was a span of 11 bases. From germline, CDR1 is SQVTM and CDR2 ANQGSEA. The CDR3 is made up of 13 amino acids. This CDR3 is CSVRVASTGELFF. The DNA for the CDR3 is TGCAGCGTTCGGGTAGCAAGCACCGGGGAGCTGTTTTTT.

The CDR3 region is CATVAGYTEAFF. CDR3 sequence (DNA): TGTGCCACCGTGGCGGGGTACACTGAAGCTTTCTTT. The chain couples TRBV7-9 to TRBJ1-1; D not certain. Trimming pared 10 bases from V and 3 bases from J, leaving 12 bases between. The CDR3 has 12 residues. Germline loops: CDR1 SEHNR, CDR2 FQNEAQ (reference sequence).

This sequence joins TRBV7-9 and TRBJ2-3; D perhaps matches TRBD2 (7 bases). Between the trimmed V and J ends, which lost 2 bases and 0 bases, there was a span of 21 bases. The CDR3 consists of 19 residues. Germline V CDR1 and CDR2: SEHNR, FQNEAQ (reference sequence). Here the CDR3 reads CASSLTSGAGAPSTDTQYF. The CDR3, as DNA: TGTGCCAGCAGCTTAACATCGGGGGCGGGAGCCCCTAGCACAGATACGCAGTATTTT.

This clone occurred once. The chain carries TRBV19 and TRBJ1-1; D is undetermined. Trimming took 2 bases from V and 2 from J, leaving 15 bases between them. The CDR3 contains 16 residues. Germline-derived CDR1 and CDR2 are LNHDA and SQIVND (reference sequence). This CDR3 is CASSISQHRLNTEAFF. The CDR3 DNA reads as TGTGCCAGTAGTATATCCCAGCACCGGTTAAACACTGAAGCTTTCTTT.

The gene calls are TRBV11-2 and TRBJ1-4; TRBD1 aligns across 7 bases. Germline V gene data show CDR1 as SGHAT and CDR2 as FQNNGV. The V segment lost 5 bases and the J segment 8 bases; nucleotides outside the gene matches: 11. This CDR3 has 15 amino acids. The CDR3 region is CASSGSQGRVEKLFF. CDR3 nucleotides: TGTGCCAGCAGCGGCTCACAGGGGCGGGTGGAAAAACTGTTTTTT.

This clone was observed a single time. The chain joins TRBV27 to TRBJ1-1; 10 bases are a match to TRBD1. This CDR3 spans 16 amino acids. The V gene's germline CDR1 is MNHEY and CDR2 SMNVEV (reference sequence). V dropped 4 bases and J dropped 6; count of bases not matched to a gene: 11. CDR3 sequence: CASSSWTGGGGAEAFF. The CDR3 coding sequence is TGTGCCAGCAGTTCCTGGACAGGGGGAGGTGGTGCTGAAGCTTTCTTT.

The J gene is TRBJ2-1, the V gene TRBV9, with 10 bases matching TRBD2. The CDR3 spans 18 residues. Germline V CDR1 and CDR2: SGDLS, YYNGEE. V was pared by 2 bases and J by 1 base, with 9 bases of the junction left unmatched. DNA for the CDR3: TGTGCCAGCAGCGTTGCGCTAGCGGGAGCGGTATCCTACAATGAGCAGTTCTTC. This encodes CASSVALAGAVSYNEQFF.

J is TRBJ2-7 and V is TRBV2; D unresolved. V was pared by 2 bases and J by 2 bases, with 7 bases between. Per germline, CDR1 SNHLY and CDR2 FYNNEI. This CDR3 is built from 13 residues. In DNA, the CDR3 is TGTGCCAGCAGTGAAAGGATAACCTACGAGCAGTACTTC. Translation gives CASSERITYEQYF. Full variable domain (outside the CDR3, taken from reference TRBV2 and TRBJ2-7): EPEVTQTPSHQVTQMGQEVILRCVPISNHLYFYWYRQILGQKVEFLVSFYNNEISEKSEIFDDQFSVERPDGSNFTLKIRSTKLEDSAMYFCASSERITYEQYFGPGTRLTVT.

The chain links TRBV5-8 to TRBJ1-5; no reliable D call. The CDR3 covers 14 residues. Trimming removed 4 bases at V and 7 bases at J, with 15 bases between. Germline CDR1 SGHTS, CDR2 YDEGEE. The CDR3 sequence is CASSATDTTQPQHF. CDR3 nucleotide sequence: TGTGCCAGCAGCGCGACTGACACGACCCAGCCCCAGCATTTT.

This chain links TRBV11-2 with TRBJ2-5; D is perhaps TRBD1 or TRBD2 (5 bases each). The DNA end is a closer match to TRBJ2-7, so the J assignment may be wrong. CDR3 size: 15 residues. Germline CDR1 SGHAT, CDR2 FQNNGV. CDR3 sequence: CASSWGSGTSYEQYF. The CDR3 DNA reads as TGTGCCAGCAGCTGGGGTTCCGGGACCTCCTACGAGCAGTACTTC.

Note on this clone: Other DNA sequences in this specimen translate into the identical CDR3. This sequence joins TRBV5-1 and TRBJ2-7; maybe TRBD1 (5 bases). This CDR3 has 13 amino acids. Between the trimmed V and J ends, which lost 0 bases and 1 base, there was a span of 5 bases. From germline, CDR1 is SGHRS and CDR2 YFSETQ. The CDR3, as DNA: TGCGCCAGCAGCTTGGGACAGTCCTACGAGCAGTACTTC. Its protein product is CASSLGQSYEQYF.

This chain joins TRBV5-5 and TRBJ1-2, with 11 bases lining up with TRBD1. The germline CDR1 and CDR2 sequences are SGHKS and YYEKEE (reference sequence). The CDR3 is 18 amino acids. The ends lost 4 bases at V and 6 bases at J; junction bases unmatched: 17. The DNA of the CDR3 is TGTGCCAGCAGCACGCTACCGGGACAGGGGGGTAGTGGCCATGGCTACACCTTC. It specifies CASSTLPGQGGSGHGYTF.